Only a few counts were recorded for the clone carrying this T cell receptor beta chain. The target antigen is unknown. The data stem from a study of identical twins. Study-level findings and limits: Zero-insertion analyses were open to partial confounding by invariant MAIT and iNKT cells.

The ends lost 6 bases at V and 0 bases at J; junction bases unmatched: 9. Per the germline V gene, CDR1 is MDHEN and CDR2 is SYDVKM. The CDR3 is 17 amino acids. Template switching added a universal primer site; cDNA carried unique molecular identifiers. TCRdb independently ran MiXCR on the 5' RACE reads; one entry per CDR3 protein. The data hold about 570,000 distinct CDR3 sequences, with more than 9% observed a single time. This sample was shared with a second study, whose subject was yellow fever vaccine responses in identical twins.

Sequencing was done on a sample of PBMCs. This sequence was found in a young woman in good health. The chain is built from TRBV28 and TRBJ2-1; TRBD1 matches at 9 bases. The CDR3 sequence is CASRFIQGASSYNEQFF. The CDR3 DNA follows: TGTGCCAGCAGATTCATACAGGGGGCGAGCTCCTACAATGAGCAGTTCTTC.